This T cell receptor (beta chain) comes out of a study of cytomegalovirus exposure and HLA in healthy donors. Primers for the PCR totalled 60 Vbeta and 13 Jbeta. Sequencing was performed with immunoSEQ multiplex PCR; in TCRdb, only in-frame clones are kept and a portion is missing. The sample has 60,000 to 80,000 clones. The CDR3 length is 19 residues. Losses at the gene ends were 3 bases for V and 1 base for J; bases not matched to a gene: 13. Germline V gene lookup returns CDR1 MGHRA and CDR2 YSYEKL. The sample taken for sequencing was PBMCs. The chain couples TRBV4-1 to TRBJ2-3; 10 nucleotides line up with TRBD1. The source is a man aged 40-50 years in good health and CMV-seronegative. The CDR3 sequence: CASSQEVRRGTGGTDTQYF. DNA for the CDR3: TGCGCCAGCAGCCAGGAAGTTCGGCGAGGGACAGGGGGCACAGATACGCAGTATTTT.